This T cell receptor (beta chain) was identified during a study of T cell repertoires in cytomegalovirus infection. About the study: Both CMV infection and a matching HLA type were indicated by public TCR beta signatures.

TCRdb reanalysed the reads using MiXCR and keeps one entry per CDR3 protein. The table includes about 310,000 distinct CDR3 sequences, 20% to 25% detected once. Concerning this clonotype: What it binds is unknown.

Overall study findings and caveats: Summed public TCR beta family frequency identified CMV carriers bearing the relevant HLA.

The input for sequencing was cultured PBMCs, taken from culture after CMV antigen stimulation. This sequence originates from a human donor in good health (CMV status not recorded). Some clones in this sample may be carry-over from other donors' samples.

In nucleotides, the CDR3 is TGTGCCAGCAGCTTAAAGTTCGGAGTTGGTGAGCAGTTCTTC. This translates into CASSLKFGVGEQFF. The V gene is TRBV11-2, the J gene TRBJ2-1; D unresolved. V was trimmed by 2 bases and J by 9 bases, leaving 14 bases between them. The CDR3 has 14 residues. Looked up from germline, CDR1 is SGHAT and CDR2 is FQNNGV.